Sequencing of this TCR beta chain was carried out in a study of blood T cell repertoires in COVID-19. About the study: Collection of acute and convalescent COVID-19 samples took place in the United States, Italy and Spain. PBMCs, B-cell-depleted T cells, or T cells provided the cDNA or gDNA that made up the material.

This CDR3 comprises 16 residues. Germline V gene sequence: CDR1 SGHTA, CDR2 FQGNSA. After removal of 1 base from V and 6 bases from J, the junction contained 6 bases not matched to a gene. The method was immunoSEQ multiplex PCR; TCRdb's version includes in-frame clones alone and lacks a portion of them. The repertoire holds over 250,000 clones, with roughly 88% as singletons. The sequenced sample was peripheral blood. This chain links TRBV7-2 with TRBJ2-2, with 9 bases fitting TRBD1. The receptor was isolated from a woman aged 70-85 years with acute or convalescent COVID-19. The CDR3 DNA follows: TGTGCCAGCAGCTTAGGGGCCCGGGACAGGGCCGGGGAGCTGTTTTTT. Residues: CASSLGARDRAGELFF.